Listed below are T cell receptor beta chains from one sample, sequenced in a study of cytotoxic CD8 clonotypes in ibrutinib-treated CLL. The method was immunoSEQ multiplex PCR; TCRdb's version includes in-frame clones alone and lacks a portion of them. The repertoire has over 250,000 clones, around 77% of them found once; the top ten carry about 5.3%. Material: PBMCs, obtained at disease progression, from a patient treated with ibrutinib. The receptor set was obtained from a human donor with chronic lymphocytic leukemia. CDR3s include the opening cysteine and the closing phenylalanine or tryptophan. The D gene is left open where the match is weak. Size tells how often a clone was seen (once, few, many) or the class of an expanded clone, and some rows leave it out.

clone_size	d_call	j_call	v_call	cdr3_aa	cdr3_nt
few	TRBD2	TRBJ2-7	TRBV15	CATSPTGGPTYEQYF	TGTGCCACCAGCCCAACGGGGGGGCCGACCTACGAGCAGTACTTC
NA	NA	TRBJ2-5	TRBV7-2	CASSSINKETQYF	TGTGCCAGCAGCTCGATTAACAAAGAGACCCAGTACTTC
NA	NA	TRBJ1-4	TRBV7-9	CASTHSGSNEKLFF	TGTGCCAGCACCCATTCAGGTTCTAATGAAAAACTGTTTTTT
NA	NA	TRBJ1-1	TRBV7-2	CASSLVHTEAFF	TGTGCCAGCAGCTTAGTGCACACTGAAGCTTTCTTT
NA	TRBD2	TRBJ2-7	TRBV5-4	CASSLGLAGGDEQYF	TGTGCCAGCAGCTTGGGGCTAGCGGGAGGGGATGAGCAGTACTTC
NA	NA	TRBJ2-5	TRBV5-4	CASSLGADQETQYF	TGTGCCAGCAGCTTGGGGGCCGACCAAGAGACCCAGTACTTC
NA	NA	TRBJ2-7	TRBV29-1	CSVEAPGPYEQYF	TGCAGCGTTGAAGCCCCTGGGCCCTACGAGCAGTACTTC
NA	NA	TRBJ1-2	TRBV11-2	CASSTGPVGYTF	TGTGCCAGCAGCACGGGCCCGGTGGGCTACACCTTC
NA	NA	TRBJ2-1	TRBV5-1	CASSEDKRMIDEQFF	TGCGCCAGCAGCGAGGACAAACGGATGATCGATGAGCAGTTCTTC
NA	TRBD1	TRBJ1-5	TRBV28	CASSRLTGQPQHF	TGTGCCAGCAGTCGCCTGACAGGGCAGCCCCAGCATTTT
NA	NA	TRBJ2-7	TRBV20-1	CSAAFSYEQYF	TGCAGTGCAGCCTTCAGCTACGAGCAGTACTTC
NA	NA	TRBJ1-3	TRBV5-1	CASSTGGLGNTIYF	TGCGCCAGCAGTACTGGGGGGCTTGGAAACACCATATATTTT
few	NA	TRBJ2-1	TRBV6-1	CASSRLLGQFF	TGTGCCAGCTCTCGACTCCTCGGGCAGTTCTTC
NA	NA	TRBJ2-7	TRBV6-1	CASSVSGPYF	TGTGCCAGCAGTGTTTCCGGCCCCTACTTC
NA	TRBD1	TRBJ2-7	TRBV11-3	CASSLGDRGEQYF	TGTGCCAGCAGCCTAGGGGACAGGGGGGAGCAGTACTTC
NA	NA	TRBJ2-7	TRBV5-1	CASSFQVSSYEQYF	TGCGCCAGCAGCTTCCAGGTCAGCTCCTACGAGCAGTACTTC
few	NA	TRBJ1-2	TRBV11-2	CASSLIGSLYGYTF	TGTGCCAGCAGCTTAATTGGATCTCTCTATGGCTACACCTTC
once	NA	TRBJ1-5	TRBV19	CASSLQKNQPQHF	TGTGCCAGTAGTCTACAGAAGAATCAGCCCCAGCATTTT
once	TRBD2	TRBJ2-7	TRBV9	CASSVGGGALYEQYF	TGTGCCAGCAGCGTAGGGGGAGGGGCCTTATACGAGCAGTACTTC
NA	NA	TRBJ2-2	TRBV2	CASSDTYTGELFF	TGTGCCAGCAGTGATACCTACACCGGGGAGCTGTTTTTT
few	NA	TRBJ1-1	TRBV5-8	CASSLVGTEAFF	TGTGCCAGCAGCTTGGTGGGCACTGAAGCTTTCTTT
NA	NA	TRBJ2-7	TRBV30	CAWTATWLLGYLTYEQYF	TGTGCCTGGACGGCTACGTGGTTATTAGGCTACCTGACCTACGAGCAGTACTTC
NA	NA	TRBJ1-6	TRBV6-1	CASTRSSYNSPLHF	TGTGCCAGCACAAGAAGCTCCTATAATTCACCCCTCCACTTT
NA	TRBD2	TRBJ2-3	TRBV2	CASTLAGGSTDTQYF	TGTGCCAGCACGCTAGCGGGAGGGAGCACAGATACGCAGTATTTT
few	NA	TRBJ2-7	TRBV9	CASSVGQATYEQYF	TGTGCCAGCAGCGTAGGTCAGGCTACCTACGAGCAGTACTTC
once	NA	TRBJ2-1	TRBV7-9	CASSLAFTEQFF	TGTGCCAGCAGCTTAGCTTTTACTGAGCAGTTCTTC
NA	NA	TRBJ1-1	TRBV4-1	CASSPGFSTEAFF	TGCGCCAGCAGCCCAGGGTTTAGCACTGAAGCTTTCTTT
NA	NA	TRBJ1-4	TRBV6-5	CASSYGRGLTNEKLFF	TGTGCCAGCAGTTATGGCAGGGGTTTAACTAATGAAAAACTGTTTTTT